One TCR beta chain is described in this entry. This record comes from a study of shared clonotypes between healthy human individuals. Profiled with immunoSEQ multiplex PCR; TCRdb holds only in-frame clones, not every one. The profile shows 1,500,000 or so clones, roughly 98.5% of them singletons. What was sequenced was naive CD4+ T cells sorted from blood. This sample's subset: CD45RA+ positively selected. The source of this sequence is a man younger than 40 in good health.

CDR3 in amino acids: CASSPRQGYTGELFF. The CDR3 bases are TGTGCCAGCAGTCCGCGACAGGGATACACCGGGGAGCTGTTTTTT. The chain is built from TRBV27 and TRBJ2-2, with 7 bases matching TRBD1. The CDR3 is 15 amino acids. The germline V gene encodes CDR1 MNHEY and CDR2 SMNVEV (reference sequence). Unmatched junction bases numbered 6, after V lost 5 bases and J lost 3 bases.